The table lists the clone carrying this T cell receptor beta chain with many counts. Its antigen is unidentified. These data are taken from a study of regulatory T cells in long-lasting Graves disease. From germline, CDR1 is LGHDT and CDR2 YNNKEL (reference sequence). Unmatched junction bases numbered 8, after V lost 0 bases and J lost 0 bases. The CDR3 spans 19 residues. Relying on iRepertoire HTBI primers and Arm-PCR of CDR3 regions, the team built TCR beta libraries. TCRdb reanalysed the multiplex PCR reads using MiXCR and keeps one entry per CDR3 protein. The sample carries about 420,000 distinct CDR3 sequences, about a sixth recorded once. Time point in this sample: newly diagnosed GD, antithyroid drugs for less than 3 months. Isolated PBMC RNA provided the starting material for the TCR library. Those enrolled as patients came out of an endocrinology department in Xi'an, China. Notes on the study in general: Samples came from peripheral blood alone, without thyroid tissue.

In addition, the sample was reused for a study of T cells in Graves' hyperthyroidism and ophthalmopathy.

The TCR sequence derives from a woman aged 18-30 years with Graves disease. The specimen was peripheral blood mononuclear cells (PBMCs), collected at new diagnosis, from a patient treated with antithyroid drugs. The chain uses TRBV3-1 and TRBJ2-3, with 11 bases that match TRBD2. CDR3 protein: CASSQDPSGRRVSTDTQYF. CDR3 DNA sequence: TGTGCCAGCAGCCAAGACCCTAGCGGGAGGAGGGTCAGCACAGATACGCAGTATTTT.